Below are 28 T cell receptor beta chains sequenced from a single sample in a study of blood T cell repertoires in COVID-19. Assay: immunoSEQ multiplex PCR; the TCRdb copy retains only in-frame clones and omits some. The sample contains about 130,000 clones, approximately 89% of which appear only once. Sequences were obtained from peripheral blood. The receptors originated from a human donor in a cohort sampled during active COVID-19.

The CDR3 loop reads CASSPPGGRDTQYF. Here the CDR3 DNA reads TGTGCCAGCAGTCCCCCCGGGGGTCGGGATACGCAGTATTTT. The V gene is TRBV14, the J gene TRBJ2-3; possible D gene TRBD2, 6 bases. Trimming pared 6 bases from V and 6 bases from J, leaving 16 bases between. The CDR3 spans 14 residues. The germline CDR1 and CDR2 sequences are SGHDN and FVKESK.

The chain carries TRBV27 and TRBJ1-1, with unresolved D. The CDR3 has 11 amino acids. The germline V gene has CDR1 MNHEY and CDR2 SMNVEV (reference sequence). Trimming removed 7 bases from V and 3 bases from J, with 6 bases in between. This CDR3 reads CASITDTEAFF. The CDR3 DNA reads TGTGCCAGCATTACGGACACTGAAGCTTTCTTT.

This rearrangement joins TRBV2 to TRBJ1-5; D perhaps matches TRBD1 (5 bases). The CDR3 spans 16 residues. From germline, CDR1 is SNHLY and CDR2 FYNNEI. Trimming pared 5 bases from V and 1 base from J, leaving 15 bases between. The CDR3 DNA reads as TGTGCCAGCAGTTGGGTAGGGGCGGGGAGCAATCAGCCCCAGCATTTT. It codes for CASSWVGAGSNQPQHF.

The CDR3 bases are TGTGCCAGCAGCTTGGCCGATAGCGGGGGGAGTGAGACCCAGTACTTC. Protein: CASSLADSGGSETQYF. J is TRBJ2-5 and V is TRBV5-4, with 10 bases matching TRBD2. This CDR3 spans 16 amino acids. Trimming took 0 bases from V and 5 from J; bases not matched to a gene: 7. Germline V gives CDR1 SGHNT, CDR2 YYREEE (reference sequence).

This sequence joins TRBV4-3 and TRBJ1-1; 8 nucleotides align to TRBD1. The CDR3 sequence is 15 residues long. With 0 bases clipped from V and 1 base from J, the junction kept 1 base outside the gene matches. In germline, CDR1 is LGHNA, CDR2 YSLEER. In DNA, the CDR3 is TGCGCCAGCAGCCAAGACGACAGGGGGAACACTGAAGCTTTCTTT. Its translation: CASSQDDRGNTEAFF.

This chain joins TRBV4-1 and TRBJ2-3, with TRBD2 matching 8 bases. CDR3 size: 14 residues. Germline CDR1 MGHRA, CDR2 YSYEKL. J lost 5 bases, V lost 3 bases, and 4 bases had no gene match. The CDR3 is CASSHGTREDTQYF. The CDR3 DNA reads TGCGCCAGCAGCCACGGGACTAGAGAAGATACGCAGTATTTT.

The chain uses TRBV9 and TRBJ2-5; 11 positions agree with TRBD2. The germline V gene encodes CDR1 SGDLS and CDR2 YYNGEE. V lost 0 bases and J lost 4; bases outside the gene matches: 14. The CDR3 extends over 19 amino acids. The CDR3 region is CASSVEPISTSGRRETQYF. CDR3 DNA: TGTGCCAGCAGCGTAGAACCAATATCCACTAGCGGGAGAAGAGAGACCCAGTACTTC.

The chain links TRBV4-3 to TRBJ2-5; D is undetermined. This CDR3 comprises 14 residues. With 1 base removed from V and 1 base from J, the gap between germline ends came to 7 bases. Germline V gene sequence: CDR1 LGHNA, CDR2 YSLEER. The DNA of the CDR3 is TGCGCCAGCAGCCAAGGATGGCCCCAAGAGACCCAGTACTTC. Encoded protein: CASSQGWPQETQYF.

The J gene is TRBJ2-1, the V gene TRBV7-2; the match to TRBD2 covers 12 bases. The CDR3 has 17 residues. The ends lost 4 bases at V and 8 bases at J; junction bases unmatched: 12. Germline V gives CDR1 SGHTA, CDR2 FQGNSA. CDR3 amino acids: CASSSGLAGPTVDEQFF. The CDR3 region has the DNA TGTGCCAGCAGCTCTGGACTAGCGGGGCCTACTGTGGATGAGCAGTTCTTC.

The chain has TRBV5-4 and TRBJ1-4; D gene ambiguous. The CDR3 is made up of 16 amino acids. Germline CDR1 reads SGHNT; CDR2 reads YYREEE (reference sequence). Between the trimmed V and J ends, which lost 0 bases and 0 bases, there was a span of 9 bases. CDR3: CASSLGEGPTNEKLFF. The CDR3 DNA sequence: TGTGCCAGCAGCTTGGGTGAGGGCCCAACTAATGAAAAACTGTTTTTT.

In its sample, this clone was seen once. This chain links TRBV20-1 with TRBJ2-3, with 16 bases fitting TRBD2. The germline V gene has CDR1 DFQATT and CDR2 SNEGSKA (reference sequence). The CDR3 totals 17 residues. Losses at the gene ends were 3 bases for V and 5 bases for J; bases not matched to a gene: 8. The CDR3: CSASPGLAGGQVDTQYF. CDR3 DNA sequence: TGCAGTGCTAGTCCGGGACTAGCGGGGGGGCAGGTAGATACGCAGTATTTT.

The chain uses TRBV9 and TRBJ2-1; 7 bases agree with TRBD2. Trimming cost V 4 bases and J 8 bases; bases outside gene matches: 6. CDR1 SGDLS and CDR2 YYNGEE come from the germline V gene. The CDR3 extends over 13 amino acids. For the CDR3, the DNA is TGTGCCAGCAGCTCTCGACTAGCCTATGAGCAGTTCTTC. Protein product: CASSSRLAYEQFF. Combining the CDR3 with reference TRBV9 and TRBJ2-1 gives the whole variable domain DSGVTQTPKHLITATGQRVTLRCSPRSGDLSVYWYQQSLDQGLQFLIQYYNGEERAKGNILERFSAQQFPDLHSELNLSSLELGDSALYFCASSSRLAYEQFFGPGTRLTVL.

The chain recombines TRBV7-2 with TRBJ1-3, with unresolved D. From germline, CDR1 is SGHTA and CDR2 FQGNSA. CDR3 size: 14 residues. V lost 1 base and J 4 bases, leaving 8 bases between the germline ends. The CDR3 spells CASSLERKGNTIYF. CDR3 nucleotide sequence: TGTGCCAGCAGCTTAGAGCGGAAGGGAAACACCATATATTTT. The variable domain in full, with the rest retrieved from reference TRBV7-2 and TRBJ1-3, is GAGVSQSPSNKVTEKGKDVELRCDPISGHTALYWYRQSLGQGLEFLIYFQGNSAPDKSGLPSDRFSAERTGGSVSTLTIQRTQQEDSAVYLCASSLERKGNTIYFGEGSWLTVV.

The chain combines TRBV18 with TRBJ1-2; D not certain. With 8 bases removed from V and 2 bases from J, the gap between germline ends came to 18 bases. Germline V gene sequence: CDR1 KGHSH, CDR2 LQKENI. The length of the CDR3 is 15 residues. The CDR3 DNA reads TGTGCCAGCGCATCGTCGGGAGGGCGGAACTATGGCTACACCTTC. Translation gives CASASSGGRNYGYTF. Full variable domain (remainder filled in from reference TRBV18 and TRBJ1-2): NAGVMQNPRHLVRRRGQEARLRCSPMKGHSHVYWYRQLPEEGLKFMVYLQKENIIDESGMPKERFSAEFPKEGPSILRIQQVVRGDSAAYFCASASSGGRNYGYTFGSGTRLTVV.

The chain has TRBV11-2 and TRBJ1-3; TRBD1 aligns across 7 bases. Germline lookup yields CDR1 SGHAT and CDR2 FQNNGV. Trimming at V came to 1 base and at J to 5 bases, leaving 5 bases not matched to a gene. The CDR3 is made up of 15 amino acids. CDR3 sequence (DNA): TGTGCCAGCAGCTTAGGAAGGGGGCTCAGAAACACCATATATTTT. Protein product: CASSLGRGLRNTIYF.

The chain recombines TRBV18 with TRBJ1-2; 8 bases line up with TRBD1. Germline lookup yields CDR1 KGHSH and CDR2 LQKENI. After removal of 3 bases from V and 5 bases from J, the junction contained 8 bases not matched to a gene. This CDR3 comprises 15 residues. CDR3 region: CASSPSDRARYGYTF. The CDR3 DNA sequence: TGTGCCAGCTCACCCTCGGACAGGGCCCGTTATGGCTACACCTTC.

V and J are TRBV7-2 and TRBJ1-2, with a tentative D call TRBD1 (5 bases). This CDR3 has 15 amino acids. Deletions cut 5 bases from V and 4 bases from J, with 17 bases between. Germline V lookup: CDR1 SGHTA, CDR2 FQGNSA. As DNA, the CDR3 is TGTGCCAGCAGCCTTCCTTTTGGGGCAACCTATGGCTACACCTTC. Protein sequence: CASSLPFGATYGYTF.

The chain recombines TRBV18 with TRBJ2-3; TRBD1 might be the D (7 bases). This CDR3 spans 16 amino acids. Germline lookup yields CDR1 KGHSH and CDR2 LQKENI. Trimming cost V 3 bases and J 5 bases, with 18 bases left between them. CDR3 loop: CASSPLSGGGGDTQYF. The CDR3 nucleotides are TGTGCCAGCTCACCCCTCTCAGGGGGAGGAGGAGATACGCAGTATTTT.

The rearrangement uses TRBV10-3 and TRBJ1-2, with 7 bases lining up with TRBD1. This CDR3 contains 13 residues. CDR1 and CDR2 from the germline V gene are ENHRY and SYGVKD. Trimming at V came to 6 bases and at J to 10 bases, leaving 11 bases not matched to a gene. CDR3 residues: CAISERGLEAYTF. DNA of the CDR3: TGTGCCATCAGCGAAAGGGGGCTCGAGGCCTACACCTTC.

The genes are TRBV19 and TRBJ2-1, with TRBD2 matching 10 bases. Germline values: CDR1 LNHDA, CDR2 SQIVND (reference sequence). The V gene end was trimmed by 1 base and the J gene end by 10 bases; junction bases not matched to a gene: 4. There are 14 residues in the CDR3. For the CDR3, the DNA is TGTGCCAGTAGTATAGGCCTAGCGGGAGTAGAGCAGTTCTTC. Protein: CASSIGLAGVEQFF.

This chain connects TRBV27 to TRBJ2-3; 8 bases line up with TRBD2. Germline-derived CDR1 and CDR2 are MNHEY and SMNVEV (reference sequence). V gave up 5 bases and J gave up 2 bases; unmatched junction bases: 6. The CDR3 sequence is 15 residues long. The CDR3 is CASSPTSGLTDTQYF. The CDR3 region has the DNA TGTGCCAGCAGTCCCACTAGCGGCCTCACAGATACGCAGTATTTT.

V is TRBV5-6 and J is TRBJ2-2; 7 positions match TRBD2. CDR3 length: 17 residues. Germline assignment: CDR1 SGHDT and CDR2 YYEEEE. V was clipped by 0 bases and J by 0 bases; unmatched bases: 5. CDR3 in DNA: TGTGCCAGCAGCTTGGTGGGAGGGAGCGCGAACACCGGGGAGCTGTTTTTT. This gives the protein CASSLVGGSANTGELFF.

J is TRBJ1-5 and V is TRBV18; no reliable D call. This CDR3 is built from 14 residues. Germline V CDR1 and CDR2: KGHSH, LQKENI. Trimming stripped 8 bases from V and 0 bases from J, with 11 bases between. CDR3 sequence reads: CASLAPYSNQPQHF. CDR3 bases: TGTGCCAGCCTCGCGCCCTATAGCAATCAGCCCCAGCATTTT.

A single count supports this clone. The rearrangement uses TRBV11-2 and TRBJ1-1, with TRBD1 as a possible D gene (6 bases). This CDR3 is 14 amino acids long. Germline loops: CDR1 SGHAT, CDR2 FQNNGV. The germline V and J ends were trimmed by 4 bases and 1 base, with 10 bases remaining between them. The CDR3 region is CASSSGAGNTEAFF. For the CDR3, the DNA is TGTGCCAGCAGCTCAGGGGCGGGGAACACTGAAGCTTTCTTT.

The chain carries TRBV25-1 and TRBJ2-7; 10 nucleotides match TRBD1. This CDR3 is built from 13 residues. The V gene end was trimmed by 6 bases and the J gene end by 9 bases; junction bases not matched to a gene: 8. The germline CDR1 and CDR2 sequences are MGHDK and SYGVNS. In nucleotides, the CDR3 is TGTGCCAGCAGCCTGGGACAGGGGTTAGGGCAGTACTTC. Protein product: CASSLGQGLGQYF.

CDR3 sequence: CASSNIQGNEQFF. The CDR3, as DNA: TGTGCCAGCAGTAACATACAGGGAAATGAGCAGTTCTTC. V and J are TRBV6-5 and TRBJ2-1; D is possibly TRBD1 (6 bases). CDR3 length: 13 amino acids. V was trimmed by 5 bases and J by 7 bases, leaving 12 bases between them. Germline V CDR1 and CDR2: MNHEY, SVGAGI.

This chain connects TRBV2 to TRBJ2-7; no firm D call. The V end lost 7 bases, the J end lost 4 bases, and 8 bases lay between the germline ends. CDR3 length: 11 residues. Germline lookup yields CDR1 SNHLY and CDR2 FYNNEI. CDR3 nucleotides: TGTGCCAGCACCAGGTATTACGAGCAGTACTTC. It specifies CASTRYYEQYF.

The CDR3: CASSLDGGDQETQYF. The DNA for the CDR3 is TGTGCCAGCAGCTTAGACGGGGGGGATCAAGAGACCCAGTACTTC. This chain links TRBV7-2 with TRBJ2-5; 8 positions match TRBD2. The CDR3 spans 15 residues. Germline lookup yields CDR1 SGHTA and CDR2 FQGNSA. Trimming cost V 1 base and J 2 bases; bases outside gene matches: 3.